These 14 T cell receptor beta chains came from one sample sequenced in a study of blood T cell repertoires in COVID-19. Using immunoSEQ multiplex PCR, the repertoire was profiled, and TCRdb retains in-frame clones only, with some absent. The table lists hundreds of thousands of clones, around 82% of them singletons. The source material was peripheral blood. Source of these receptors: a woman aged 45-65 years who had recovered from COVID-19.

The chain recombines TRBV14 with TRBJ2-5; D might be TRBD1 (5 bases). The germline gives CDR1 SGHDN, CDR2 FVKESK. V was cut by 3 bases and J by 5 bases, with 13 bases left in between. CDR3 size: 14 residues. CDR3 loop: CASSHPGRVETQYF. As DNA, the CDR3 is TGTGCCAGCAGCCATCCGGGCAGGGTGGAGACCCAGTACTTC.

The J gene is TRBJ1-2, the V gene TRBV3-1 (or the pseudogene TRBV3-2), with a possible D match to TRBD1 (6 bases). V shed 1 base and J shed 7 bases, with 25 bases lying between them. The CDR3 consists of 18 residues. Germline V gives CDR1 LGHDT, CDR2 YNNKEL (reference sequence). This CDR3 is CASSQGSTRRGGYAGYTF. CDR3 coding DNA: TGTGCCAGCAGCCAAGGCTCGACAAGGAGGGGGGGGTATGCTGGCTACACCTTC.

The CDR3 DNA sequence: TGCGCCAGCAGCCAAGATCGAGGGACAGGGGTCCAAGAGACCCAGTACTTC. Amino acid sequence: CASSQDRGTGVQETQYF. The chain uses TRBV4-3 and TRBJ2-5; 10 bases agree with TRBD1. The trim removed 0 bases at V and 1 base at J, leaving 5 bases unmatched. CDR1 and CDR2 from the germline V gene are LGHNA and YSLEER. The CDR3 runs 17 residues.

The V and J genes are TRBV5-4 and TRBJ1-2; TRBD1 agrees at 7 bases. Trimming took 5 bases from V and 0 from J; bases not matched to a gene: 4. The CDR3 runs to 14 residues. From germline, CDR1 is SGHNT and CDR2 YYREEE (reference sequence). This chain's CDR3 is CASRDQGANYGYTF. In nucleotides, the CDR3 is TGTGCCAGCAGAGATCAGGGGGCTAACTATGGCTACACCTTC.

The genes are TRBV29-1 and TRBJ1-4; TRBD1 might be the D (6 bases). Germline values: CDR1 SQVTM, CDR2 ANQGSEA. CDR3 length equals 13 residues. Trimming took 4 bases from V and 7 from J, leaving 13 bases between them. CDR3 loop: CSVGAGEGEKLFF. In nucleotides, the CDR3 is TGCAGCGTTGGGGCAGGGGAGGGTGAAAAACTGTTTTTT. Complete variable domain (other parts from reference TRBV29-1 and TRBJ1-4): SAVISQKPSRDICQRGTSLTIQCQVDSQVTMMFWYRQQPGQSLTLIATANQGSEATYESGFVIDKFPISRPNLTFSTLTVSNMSPEDSSIYLCSVGAGEGEKLFFGSGTQLSVL.

The chain has TRBV6-5 and TRBJ2-1; 9 positions match TRBD1. The CDR3 spans 15 residues. Per germline, CDR1 MNHEY and CDR2 SVGAGI. With 5 bases clipped from V and 7 bases from J, the junction kept 9 bases outside the gene matches. The CDR3, as DNA: TGTGCCAGCAGTCGAGGGGGACAGGGTAGGAATGAGCAGTTCTTC. Protein: CASSRGGQGRNEQFF.

This clone has only a few counts. The V call is TRBV7-2, the J call TRBJ2-1; 7 bases are shared with TRBD1. CDR1 SGHTA and CDR2 FQGNSA come from the germline V gene. Trimming took 3 bases from V and 5 from J; bases not matched to a gene: 1. The CDR3 is 13 residues long. The CDR3 DNA follows: TGTGCCAGCAGCTTGGGACAGAACAATGAGCAGTTCTTC. Its protein product is CASSLGQNNEQFF.

This clone was seen a single time. The chain is built from TRBV6-5 and TRBJ1-1; no firm D call. CDR1 is MNHEY and CDR2 is SVGAGI in the germline V gene. Deletions cut 5 bases from V and 3 bases from J, with 10 bases between. The CDR3 extends over 13 amino acids. The CDR3 DNA reads as TGTGCCAGCAGTACGGAGAGGGACACTGAAGCTTTCTTT. Its protein is CASSTERDTEAFF.

The chain couples TRBV6-2 or TRBV6-3 to TRBJ1-2; TRBD1 agrees at 7 bases. This CDR3 comprises 16 residues. Germline CDR1 is MNHEY and CDR2 is SVGEGT. Trimming cost V 2 bases and J 3 bases; bases outside gene matches: 9. The CDR3 protein is CASSYRGQEQYYGYTF. The CDR3, as DNA: TGTGCCAGCAGTTACCGAGGACAGGAGCAGTACTATGGCTACACCTTC.

This clone came up once. The gene calls are TRBV7-2 and TRBJ1-1; TRBD1 might be the D (6 bases). Germline V gene lookup returns CDR1 SGHTA and CDR2 FQGNSA. The CDR3 contains 16 residues. V dropped 1 base and J dropped 1 base, with 13 bases sitting between them. CDR3 bases: TGTGCCAGCAGCTTAGTGTCCGGGGGGGCGAACACTGAAGCTTTCTTT. Its protein is CASSLVSGGANTEAFF. Full variable domain (rest looked up from reference TRBV7-2 and TRBJ1-1): GAGVSQSPSNKVTEKGKDVELRCDPISGHTALYWYRQSLGQGLEFLIYFQGNSAPDKSGLPSDRFSAERTGGSVSTLTIQRTQQEDSAVYLCASSLVSGGANTEAFFGQGTRLTVV.

In its sample, this clone was seen a few times. Additional DNA sequences in this sample encode the identical CDR3. The chain has TRBV28 and TRBJ2-7; the D is unclear. The CDR3 totals 15 residues. The V and J ends lost 4 bases and 2 bases respectively, with 15 bases between them. CDR1 and CDR2 (germline): MDHEN, SYDVKM. As DNA, the CDR3 is TGTGCCAGCAGTTCTAAAACCGGGTCTCCCTACGAGCAGTACTTC. Translated, it gives CASSSKTGSPYEQYF.

V and J are TRBV7-6 and TRBJ2-4, with a possible D match to TRBD1 (5 bases). The CDR3 runs 15 residues. V was trimmed by 5 bases and J by 3 bases, leaving 14 bases between them. The germline gives CDR1 SGHVS, CDR2 FNYEAQ. The CDR3 region has the DNA TGTGCCAGCAGCCCCCAGGGTATTGGCAAAAACATTCAGTACTTC. It translates to CASSPQGIGKNIQYF.

J is TRBJ1-3 and V is TRBV7-2; D may be TRBD1 (5 bases). This CDR3 region has 16 residues. CDR1 and CDR2 (germline): SGHTA, FQGNSA. V was pared by 3 bases and J by 0 bases, with 12 bases between. This CDR3 reads CASSFGGPFSGNTIYF. Here the CDR3 DNA reads TGTGCCAGCAGCTTCGGGGGACCCTTCTCTGGAAACACCATATATTTT.

In this sample, this clone turned up once. The chain couples TRBV18 to TRBJ1-1, with TRBD1 identical over 9 bases. V shed 8 bases and J 11 bases; nucleotides not matched to a gene: 15. CDR3 length: 14 amino acids. Germline V gives CDR1 KGHSH, CDR2 LQKENI. The CDR3 nucleotides are TGTGCCAGCCTCCCCGGGACAGGGTCCTACTTGGCTTTCTTT. Protein product: CASLPGTGSYLAFF. Together with reference TRBV18 and TRBJ1-1, the CDR3 gives the full variable domain: NAGVMQNPRHLVRRRGQEARLRCSPMKGHSHVYWYRQLPEEGLKFMVYLQKENIIDESGMPKERFSAEFPKEGPSILRIQQVVRGDSAAYFCASLPGTGSYLAFFGQGTRLTVV.